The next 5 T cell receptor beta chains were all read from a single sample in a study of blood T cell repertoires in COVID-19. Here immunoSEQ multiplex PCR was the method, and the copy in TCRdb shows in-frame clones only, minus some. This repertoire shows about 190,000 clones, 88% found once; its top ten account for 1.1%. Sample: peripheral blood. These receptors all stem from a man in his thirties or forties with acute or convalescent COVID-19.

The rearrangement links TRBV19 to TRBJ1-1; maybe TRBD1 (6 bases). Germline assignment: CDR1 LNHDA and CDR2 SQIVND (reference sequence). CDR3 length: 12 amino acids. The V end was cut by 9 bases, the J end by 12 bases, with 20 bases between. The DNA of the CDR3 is TGTGCCAGCAGTCAGGGGCAGGGTATGCCTTTCTTT. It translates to CASSQGQGMPFF.

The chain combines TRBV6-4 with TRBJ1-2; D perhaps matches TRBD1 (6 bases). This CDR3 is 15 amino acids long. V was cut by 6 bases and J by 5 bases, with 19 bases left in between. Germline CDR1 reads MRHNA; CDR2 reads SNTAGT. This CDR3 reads CASSPMRGLGYGYTF. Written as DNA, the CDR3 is TGTGCCAGCAGCCCTATGCGGGGGCTGGGGTATGGCTACACCTTC.

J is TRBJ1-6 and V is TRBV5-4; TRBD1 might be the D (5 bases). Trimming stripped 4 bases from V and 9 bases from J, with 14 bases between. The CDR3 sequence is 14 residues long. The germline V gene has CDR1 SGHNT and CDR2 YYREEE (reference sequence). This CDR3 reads CASSIDSGVSPLHF. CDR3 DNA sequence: TGTGCCAGCAGCATCGACAGTGGGGTTTCACCCCTCCACTTT.

The CDR3 protein is CASSEDRGYGYTF. The DNA of the CDR3 is TGTGCCAGCAGTGAAGATCGGGGCTATGGCTACACCTTC. The rearrangement uses TRBV6-1 and TRBJ1-2; D is ambiguous. Trimming pared 1 base from V and 4 bases from J, leaving 7 bases between. The CDR3 loop spans 13 amino acids. CDR1 is MNHNS, CDR2 SASEGT, per germline.

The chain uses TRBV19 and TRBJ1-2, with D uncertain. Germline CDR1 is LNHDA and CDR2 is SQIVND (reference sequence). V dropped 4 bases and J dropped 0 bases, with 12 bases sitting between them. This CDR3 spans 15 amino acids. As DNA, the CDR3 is TGTGCCAGTAGTACCCCAGGAAACGCTAACTATGGCTACACCTTC. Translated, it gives CASSTPGNANYGYTF.